These T cell receptor beta chains were read from a single sample in a study of blood T cell repertoires in COVID-19. Sequenced by immunoSEQ multiplex PCR; TCRdb stores in-frame clones only, minus some. The sample consists of around 150,000 clones, around 82% of them appearing once. The sample was peripheral blood. The receptor set was obtained from a woman between 40 and 50 years old with COVID-19, enrolled during active disease. Each CDR3 is given with its conserved first and last residue. Fields, in order: J gene, clone size, V gene, CDR3 protein. Some rows mark clone size as missing; the rest say once, few, many or name a class of expanded clone.

j_gene: TRBJ1-1
abundance: NA
v_gene: TRBV19
CDR3aa: CASSLGAGGPLGTEAFF

j_gene: TRBJ2-5
abundance: once
v_gene: TRBV5-1
CDR3aa: CASALQGVGQETQYF

j_gene: TRBJ2-1
abundance: once
v_gene: TRBV7-2
CDR3aa: CASSGQGISSYNEQFF

j_gene: TRBJ2-7
abundance: NA
v_gene: TRBV15
CDR3aa: CATSSTRGGGEDEQYF

j_gene: TRBJ1-6
abundance: once
v_gene: TRBV7-9
CDR3aa: CASSLGINDFNSPLHF

j_gene: TRBJ2-7
abundance: NA
v_gene: TRBV5-7
CDR3aa: CASSLARRPSSYEQYF

j_gene: TRBJ2-1
abundance: NA
v_gene: TRBV7-9
CDR3aa: CASPAGPYNEQFF

j_gene: TRBJ2-7
abundance: NA
v_gene: TRBV18
CDR3aa: CASSPQQGVSPYEQYF

j_gene: TRBJ1-2
abundance: NA
v_gene: TRBV5-1
CDR3aa: CASSFQNNYGYTF

j_gene: TRBJ1-5
abundance: NA
v_gene: TRBV10-3
CDR3aa: CAISDQGISNQPQHF

j_gene: TRBJ1-3
abundance: NA
v_gene: TRBV28
CDR3aa: CASSLDAGDSGNTIYF

j_gene: TRBJ1-2
abundance: NA
v_gene: TRBV2
CDR3aa: CASRGPGQGVSGYTF

j_gene: TRBJ2-1
abundance: NA
v_gene: TRBV6-5
CDR3aa: CASRPPGLASNEQFF

j_gene: TRBJ1-1
abundance: NA
v_gene: TRBV28
CDR3aa: CASSLAQGDDTEAFF

j_gene: TRBJ1-5
abundance: NA
v_gene: TRBV6-6
CDR3aa: CASSKADAGGQPQHF

j_gene: TRBJ2-1
abundance: once
v_gene: TRBV5-1
CDR3aa: CASSQTGTGLNEQFF

j_gene: TRBJ1-4
abundance: NA
v_gene: TRBV28
CDR3aa: CASSARGQGSEKLFF

j_gene: TRBJ1-5
abundance: NA
v_gene: TRBV19
CDR3aa: CASSDQGGQPQHF

j_gene: TRBJ2-3
abundance: NA
v_gene: TRBV7-9
CDR3aa: CASTKGLGLSTQYF

j_gene: TRBJ1-1
abundance: NA
v_gene: TRBV29-1
CDR3aa: CSVEGPGMNTEAFF

j_gene: TRBJ1-6
abundance: NA
v_gene: TRBV28
CDR3aa: CASKDLGQNSPLHF

j_gene: TRBJ2-7
abundance: NA
v_gene: TRBV11-2
CDR3aa: CASSPRTSGGVSIW

j_gene: TRBJ2-1
abundance: NA
v_gene: TRBV6-1
CDR3aa: CASSEKLAGLSEQFF